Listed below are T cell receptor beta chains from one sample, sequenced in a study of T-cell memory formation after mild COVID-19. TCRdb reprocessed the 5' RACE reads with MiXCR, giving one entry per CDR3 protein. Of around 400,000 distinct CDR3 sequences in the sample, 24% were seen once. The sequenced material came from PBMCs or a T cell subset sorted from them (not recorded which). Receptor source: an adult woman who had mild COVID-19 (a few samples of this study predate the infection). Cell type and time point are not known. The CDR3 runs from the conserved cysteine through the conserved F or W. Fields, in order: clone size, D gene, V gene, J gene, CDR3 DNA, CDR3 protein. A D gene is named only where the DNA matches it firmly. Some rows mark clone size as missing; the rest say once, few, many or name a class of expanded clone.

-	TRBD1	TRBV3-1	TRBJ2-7	TGTGCCAGCAGCGGCAGGGGGAAAGGCTTGGAGCAGTACTTC	CASSGRGKGLEQYF
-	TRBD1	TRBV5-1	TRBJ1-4	TGCGCCAGCAGCCGAAGACAGGGGACCCGGGAAAAACTGTTTTTT	CASSRRQGTREKLFF
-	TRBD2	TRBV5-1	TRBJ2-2	TGCGCCAGCAGCTTGGACCCTAGCGGAAACACCGGGGAGCTGTTTTTT	CASSLDPSGNTGELFF
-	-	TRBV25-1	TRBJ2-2	TGTGCCAGCAGTGGGGGACCTTTCGGGGGCCAGGGGTCCACCGGGGAGCTGTTTTTT	CASSGGPFGGQGSTGELFF
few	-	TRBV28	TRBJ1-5	TGTGCCAGCAGTTGGCAGGGCATCAATCAGCCCCAGCATTTT	CASSWQGINQPQHF
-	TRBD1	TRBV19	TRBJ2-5	TGTGCCAGTAGCCCCCGGGACAGGGGCTACCAAGAGACCCAGTACTTC	CASSPRDRGYQETQYF
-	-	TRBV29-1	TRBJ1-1	TGCAGCGTTGTTGGGCTCACTGAAGCTTTCTTT	CSVVGLTEAFF
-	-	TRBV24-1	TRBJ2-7	TGTGCCACCAGACCGAGGGGCTACGAGCAGTACTTC	CATRPRGYEQYF
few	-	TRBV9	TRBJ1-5	TGTGCCAGCAGCGTGTGGGGCAGCAATCAGCCCCAGCATTTT	CASSVWGSNQPQHF
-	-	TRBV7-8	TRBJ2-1	TGTGCCAGCAGCTCCCCGTGGCTTGAGGTTGAGCAGTTCTTC	CASSSPWLEVEQFF
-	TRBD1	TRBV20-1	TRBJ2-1	TGCAGTGCGGGGACAGGCGGGCCCTACAATGAGCAGTTCTTC	CSAGTGGPYNEQFF
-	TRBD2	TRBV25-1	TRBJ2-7	TGTGCCAGCAGGGGAGCGGGGGCCAGCTACGAGCAGTACTTC	CASRGAGASYEQYF
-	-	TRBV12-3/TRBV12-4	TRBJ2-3	TGTGCCAGCAGGGGCGGACAGTGGGCGCAGTATTTT	CASRGGQWAQYF
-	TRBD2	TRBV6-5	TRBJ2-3	TGTGCCAGCAGTTACTCGGGGAAGGCGGGGGGTAGCACAGATACGCAGTATTTT	CASSYSGKAGGSTDTQYF
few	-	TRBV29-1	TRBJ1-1	TGCAGCGCACTGACAGTGATGAACACTGAAGCTTTCTTT	CSALTVMNTEAFF
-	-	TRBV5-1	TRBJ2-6	TGCGCCAGCAGCCGGGACGGCAACTCTGGGGCCAACGTCCTGACTTTC	CASSRDGNSGANVLTF
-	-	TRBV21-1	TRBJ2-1	TGTGCCAGCAGCTTTCGGGACAGTCGGTCCTGTGAGCAGTTCTTC	CASSFRDSRSCEQFF
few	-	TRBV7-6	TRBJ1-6	TGTGCCAGCAGCCCCAGGGTGTCCTATAATTCACCCCTCCACTTT	CASSPRVSYNSPLHF
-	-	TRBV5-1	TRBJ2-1	TGCGCCAGCAGCTTGGTCCGTTACAATGAGCAGTTCTTC	CASSLVRYNEQFF
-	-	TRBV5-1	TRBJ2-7	TGCGCCAGCAGCCCGGACAGCCAATTGTACGAGCAGTACTTC	CASSPDSQLYEQYF
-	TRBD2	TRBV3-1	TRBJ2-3	TGTGCCAGCAGCCAAGACCGACTAGCGGGCGCAGATACGCAGTATTTT	CASSQDRLAGADTQYF
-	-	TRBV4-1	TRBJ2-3	TGCGCCAGCAGCCAGGGCGGTTCAGTCACAGATACGCAGTATTTT	CASSQGGSVTDTQYF
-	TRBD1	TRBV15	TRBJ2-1	TGTGCCACCAGCACACCGGGACAGGGGGCTCAAGGACGGGGCAATGAGCAGTTCTTC	CATSTPGQGAQGRGNEQFF
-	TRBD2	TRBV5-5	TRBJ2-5	TGTGCCAGCAGCTTCCCCGGGACTAGGCAAGAGACCCAGTACTTC	CASSFPGTRQETQYF
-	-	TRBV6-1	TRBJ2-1	TGTGCCAGCTCCAGGGCTAGTTACAATGAGCAGTTCTTC	CASSRASYNEQFF